What follows are 19 T cell receptor beta chains derived from one specimen sequenced in a study of early T cells in non-severe SARS-CoV-2 infection. One entry per CDR3 protein results from TCRdb running MiXCR on the 5' RACE reads. The top ten hold about 8% of the sample, which has 66,000 or so distinct CDR3 sequences, about 12% seen once. Specimen: whole blood. Receptors originate from an adult who was a healthcare worker with PCR-confirmed SARS-CoV-2 infection or an uninfected control (not recorded which).

J is TRBJ1-1 and V is TRBV27; possibly TRBD1 for D (6 bases). Trimming took off 2 bases at V and 1 base at J, with 8 bases between the two ends. The CDR3 is 14 amino acids. Per the germline V gene, CDR1 is MNHEY and CDR2 is SMNVEV (reference sequence). CDR3 residues: CASSLQGQNTEAFF. CDR3 DNA sequence: TGTGCCAGCAGTTTACAGGGGCAGAACACTGAAGCTTTCTTT.

Concerning this clonotype itself: This could be a read error, since a much larger clone is one nucleotide away. V and J are TRBV29-1 and TRBJ2-1; D gene ambiguous. CDR1 and CDR2 (germline): SQVTM, ANQGSEA. The CDR3 covers 11 residues. V gave up 3 bases and J gave up 12 bases, with 12 bases separating them. The CDR3 is CSVDPGFVQFF. The CDR3 DNA follows: TGCAGCGTTGATCCCGGGTTTGTGCAGTTCTTC.

This clonotype was counted at least ten times. At one of its ends the junction is not consistent with the germline gene, which may arise from a read error. V gene TRBV7-2 combines with J gene TRBJ2-2, with 8 bases identical to TRBD2. The CDR3 totals 16 residues. Germline V gene data show CDR1 as SGHTA and CDR2 as FQGNSA. This CDR3 reads CASSPARLANTGELFF. Written as DNA, the CDR3 is TGTGCCAGCAGTCCGGCCAGACTAGCGAATACCGGGGAGCTGTTTTTT.

This clonotype was observed a handful of times. The chain has TRBV5-1 and TRBJ2-6; D possibly uses TRBD1 or TRBD2 (5 bases each). Trimming removed 4 bases at V and 3 bases at J, with 14 bases between. Germline assignment: CDR1 SGHRS and CDR2 YFSETQ. The CDR3 has 16 residues. CDR3 residues: CASSPGLRVGANVLTF. The CDR3 bases are TGCGCCAGCAGCCCGGGGCTCAGGGTTGGGGCCAACGTCCTGACTTTC.

This clonotype was recorded at least ten times. The V and J genes are TRBV7-3 and TRBJ2-3; 10 nucleotides match TRBD2. The CDR3 has 17 amino acids. Trimming took 5 bases from V and 3 from J; bases not matched to a gene: 11. Germline values: CDR1 SGHTA, CDR2 FQGTGA. The CDR3 DNA sequence: TGTGCCAGCAGCCCAGGACTAGCGGCGGGTAGGACAGATACGCAGTATTTT. As protein: CASSPGLAAGRTDTQYF. Looking up the rest from reference TRBV7-3 and TRBJ2-3 gives the full variable domain: GAGVSQTPSNKVTEKGKYVELRCDPISGHTALYWYRQSLGQGPEFLIYFQGTGAADDSGLPNDRFFAVRPEGSVSTLKIQRTERGDSAVYLCASSPGLAAGRTDTQYFGPGTRLTVL.

Ten or more counts support this clonotype. The J gene is TRBJ2-3, the V gene TRBV28; possible D gene TRBD2, 5 bases. There are 14 residues in the CDR3. Trimming shortened V by 8 bases and J by 3 bases, and 15 bases separated the two germline ends. Germline CDR1 and CDR2: MDHEN and SYDVKM. CDR3 in amino acids: CASFSPGETDTQYF. The CDR3 coding sequence is TGTGCCAGCTTTTCCCCCGGGGAGACAGATACGCAGTATTTT.

The chain couples TRBV6-5 to TRBJ1-5; a weak D match, TRBD1 (5 bases). The germline V and J ends were trimmed by 6 bases and 4 bases, with 13 bases remaining between them. Per the germline V gene, CDR1 is MNHEY and CDR2 is SVGAGI. CDR3 length: 14 residues. Here the CDR3 DNA reads TGTGCCAGCAGCAACGGGGGGGGAAATCAGCCCCAGCATTTT. This codes for CASSNGGGNQPQHF.

This chain uses TRBV20-1 with TRBJ1-6; D is possibly TRBD1 (5 bases). V lost 2 bases and J lost 11, with 19 bases in between. The germline CDR1 and CDR2 sequences are DFQATT and SNEGSKA (reference sequence). The CDR3 spans 15 residues. This chain's CDR3 is CSARPQGRGWTPLHF. The CDR3, as DNA: TGCAGTGCTAGACCCCAGGGTCGGGGTTGGACACCCCTCCACTTT.

The chain employs TRBV7-3 and TRBJ1-2; D possibly corresponds to TRBD1 (5 bases). CDR3 size: 15 residues. Germline lookup yields CDR1 SGHTA and CDR2 FQGTGA. Trimming removed 5 bases from V and 8 bases from J, with 21 bases in between. The CDR3 spells CASSAITGDVGGYTF. The CDR3 DNA follows: TGTGCCAGCAGCGCTATAACAGGAGACGTGGGAGGCTACACCTTC.

This clonotype was picked up a small number of times. CDR3 loop: CASSKRTRQPQHF. CDR3 DNA sequence: TGTGCCAGCAGCAAAAGGACGAGGCAGCCCCAGCATTTT. The V and J genes are TRBV7-2 and TRBJ1-5; D uncertain. CDR1 is SGHTA, CDR2 FQGNSA, per germline. The CDR3 is made up of 13 amino acids. V was cut by 5 bases and J by 7 bases, with 12 bases left in between.

The chain combines TRBV18 with TRBJ1-1, with no clear D. The CDR3 covers 15 residues. CDR1 KGHSH and CDR2 LQKENI come from the germline V gene. V was pared by 2 bases and J by 1 base, with 11 bases between. CDR3 in DNA: TGTGCCAGCTCACCAACTTCGCCGAAGAACACTGAAGCTTTCTTT. Translating gives CASSPTSPKNTEAFF.

The chain has TRBV28 and TRBJ1-6, with no clear D. This CDR3 region has 13 residues. The germline V gene has CDR1 MDHEN and CDR2 SYDVKM. With 7 bases removed from V and 3 bases from J, the gap between germline ends came to 7 bases. This chain's CDR3 is CASIGHYNSPLHF. In DNA, the CDR3 is TGTGCCAGCATAGGGCACTATAATTCACCCCTCCACTTT.

The V and J genes are TRBV28 and TRBJ2-1; tentatively, D is TRBD1 (5 bases). In germline, CDR1 is MDHEN, CDR2 SYDVKM. V was clipped by 8 bases and J by 2 bases, with 19 bases between them. The CDR3 sequence is 16 residues long. DNA for the CDR3: TGTGCCAGCTCTTCTATTCGGCAGGGTGCCTACAATGAGCAGTTCTTC. Amino acid sequence: CASSSIRQGAYNEQFF. Filled out from reference TRBV28 and TRBJ2-1, the complete variable domain reads DVKVTQSSRYLVKRTGEKVFLECVQDMDHENMFWYRQDPGLGLRLIYFSYDVKMKEKGDIPEGYSVSREKKERFSLILESASTNQTSMYLCASSSIRQGAYNEQFFGPGTRLTVL.

The J gene is TRBJ1-2, the V gene TRBV28, with D hard to call. The germline gives CDR1 MDHEN, CDR2 SYDVKM. V dropped 5 bases and J dropped 3 bases, with 7 bases sitting between them. This CDR3 region has 12 residues. The CDR3, as DNA: TGTGCCAGCAGTCCCCAAGACTATGGCTACACCTTC. Translation gives CASSPQDYGYTF.

This clonotype was detected many times. In DNA form, the CDR3 reads TGTGCCAGCAGCTTAACCACTAGTCGGGGTCGCAATGAGCAGTTCTTC. Its protein is CASSLTTSRGRNEQFF. The chain employs TRBV7-3 and TRBJ2-1; weak D call: TRBD2 (5 bases). The CDR3 spans 16 residues. Trimming shortened V by 0 bases and J by 6 bases, and 15 bases separated the two germline ends. In germline, CDR1 is SGHTA, CDR2 FQGTGA.

The genes are TRBV6-2 or TRBV6-3 and TRBJ2-7; 11 nucleotides agree with TRBD1. In germline, CDR1 is MNHEY, CDR2 SVGEGT. The CDR3 sequence is 15 residues long. The V gene end was trimmed by 6 bases and the J gene end by 2 bases; junction bases not matched to a gene: 6. The CDR3 region has the DNA TGTGCCAGCAGCCCCGGGACAGGGGGACCCTACGAGCAGTACTTC. It specifies CASSPGTGGPYEQYF.

CDR3 bases: TGCGCCAGCACCCTGGGAGGAGGGACGGATCAGCCCCAGCATTTT. This sequence encodes CASTLGGGTDQPQHF. The chain recombines TRBV5-1 with TRBJ1-5, with a possible D match to TRBD1 (5 bases). Germline-derived CDR1 and CDR2 are SGHRS and YFSETQ. Trimming stripped 6 bases from V and 5 bases from J, with 18 bases between. There are 15 residues in the CDR3.

Here the CDR3 reads CASSQVGGSVYEQFF. The DNA of the CDR3 is TGTGCCAGCAGCCAAGTCGGCGGGAGTGTCTATGAGCAGTTCTTC. The rearrangement uses TRBV3-1 and TRBJ2-1; 7 positions agree with TRBD2. This CDR3 has 15 amino acids. J gave up 8 bases and V 1 base, and 8 bases lay outside the gene matches. Germline-derived CDR1 and CDR2 are LGHDT and YNNKEL (reference sequence).

This clonotype was seen a few times. This chain links TRBV7-3 with TRBJ2-3; D is perhaps TRBD1 or TRBD2 (5 bases each). Trimming removed 5 bases from V and 5 bases from J, with 14 bases in between. The germline V gene encodes CDR1 SGHTA and CDR2 FQGTGA. The CDR3 length is 14 residues. The CDR3 region is CASSKDVRGDTQYF. The CDR3 bases are TGTGCCAGCAGCAAGGACGTGAGGGGAGATACGCAGTATTTT.